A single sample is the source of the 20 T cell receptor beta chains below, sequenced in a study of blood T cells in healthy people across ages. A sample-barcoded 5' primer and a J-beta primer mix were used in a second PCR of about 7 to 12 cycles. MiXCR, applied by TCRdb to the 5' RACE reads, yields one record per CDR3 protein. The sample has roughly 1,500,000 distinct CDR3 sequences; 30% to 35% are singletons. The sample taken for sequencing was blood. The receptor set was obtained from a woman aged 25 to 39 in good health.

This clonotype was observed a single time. The CDR3 is CASSCSGGGYEQYF. The CDR3, as DNA: TGCGCCAGCAGCTGTAGCGGGGGGGGTTACGAGCAGTACTTC. The V call is TRBV5-1, the J call TRBJ2-4; 11 bases match TRBD2. The closer fit of TRBJ2-7 to the DNA end suggests the J call may be wrong. Germline V gene sequence: CDR1 SGHRS, CDR2 YFSETQ. The length of the CDR3 is 14 residues.

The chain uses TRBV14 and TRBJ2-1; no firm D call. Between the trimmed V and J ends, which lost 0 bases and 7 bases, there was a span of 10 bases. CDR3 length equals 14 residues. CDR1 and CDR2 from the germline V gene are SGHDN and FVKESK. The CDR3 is CASSQDLVVNEQFF. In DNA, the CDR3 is TGTGCCAGCAGCCAAGACCTAGTGGTGAATGAGCAGTTCTTC.

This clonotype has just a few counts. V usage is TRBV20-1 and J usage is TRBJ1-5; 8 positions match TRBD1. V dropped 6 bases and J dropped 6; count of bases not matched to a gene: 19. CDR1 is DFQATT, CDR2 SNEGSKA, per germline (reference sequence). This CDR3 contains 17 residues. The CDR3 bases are TGCAGTGCCGGTCCTACGGGGCAGGGGGCGGTCGGTCAGCCCCAGCATTTT. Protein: CSAGPTGQGAVGQPQHF.

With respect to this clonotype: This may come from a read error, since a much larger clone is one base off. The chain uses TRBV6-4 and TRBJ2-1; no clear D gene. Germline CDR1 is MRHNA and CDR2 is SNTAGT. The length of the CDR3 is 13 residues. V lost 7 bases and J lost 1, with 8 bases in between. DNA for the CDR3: TGTGCCAGCACAGTGGATTCCTACAATGAGCAGTTCTTC. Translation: CASTVDSYNEQFF.

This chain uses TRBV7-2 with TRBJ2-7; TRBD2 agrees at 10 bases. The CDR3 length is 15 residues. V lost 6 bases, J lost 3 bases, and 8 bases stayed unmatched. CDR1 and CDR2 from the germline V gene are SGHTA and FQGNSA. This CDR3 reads CASSLRTSGRYEQYF. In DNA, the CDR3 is TGTGCCAGCAGTCTTCGGACTAGCGGACGCTACGAGCAGTACTTC.

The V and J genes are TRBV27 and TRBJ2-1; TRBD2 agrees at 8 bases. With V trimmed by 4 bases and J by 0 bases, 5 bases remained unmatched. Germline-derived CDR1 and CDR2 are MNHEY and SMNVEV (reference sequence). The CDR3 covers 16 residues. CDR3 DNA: TGTGCCAGCAGTTCGGGAGCGGGAGACTCCTACAATGAGCAGTTCTTC. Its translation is CASSSGAGDSYNEQFF.

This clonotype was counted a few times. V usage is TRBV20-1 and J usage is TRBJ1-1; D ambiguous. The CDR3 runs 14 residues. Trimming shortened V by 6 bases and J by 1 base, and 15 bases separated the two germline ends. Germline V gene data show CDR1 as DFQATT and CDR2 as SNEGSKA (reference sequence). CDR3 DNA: TGCAGTGCACCCCCTCCTCTAGGGAACACTGAAGCTTTCTTT. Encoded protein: CSAPPPLGNTEAFF.

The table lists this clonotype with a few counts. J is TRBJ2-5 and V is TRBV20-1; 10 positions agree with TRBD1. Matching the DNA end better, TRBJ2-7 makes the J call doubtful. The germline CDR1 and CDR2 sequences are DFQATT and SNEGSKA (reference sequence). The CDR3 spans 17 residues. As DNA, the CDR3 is TGCAGTGCTATGGTGCCCGAGTCTCGGACAGGGGGGGGCGAGCAGTACTTC. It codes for CSAMVPESRTGGGEQYF.

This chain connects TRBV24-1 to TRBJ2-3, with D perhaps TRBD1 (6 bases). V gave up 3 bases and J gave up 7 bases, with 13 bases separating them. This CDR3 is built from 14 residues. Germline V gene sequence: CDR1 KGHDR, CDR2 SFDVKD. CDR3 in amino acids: CATSDGGRANTQYF. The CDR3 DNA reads TGTGCCACCAGTGATGGGGGCAGGGCAAATACGCAGTATTTT.

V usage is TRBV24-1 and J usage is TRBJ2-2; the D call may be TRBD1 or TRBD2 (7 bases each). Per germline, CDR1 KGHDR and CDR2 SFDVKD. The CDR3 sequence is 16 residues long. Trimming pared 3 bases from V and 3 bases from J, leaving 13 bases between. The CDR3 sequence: CATSDLQGRDTGELFF. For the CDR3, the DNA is TGTGCCACCAGTGATCTACAGGGGAGGGACACCGGGGAGCTGTTTTTT.

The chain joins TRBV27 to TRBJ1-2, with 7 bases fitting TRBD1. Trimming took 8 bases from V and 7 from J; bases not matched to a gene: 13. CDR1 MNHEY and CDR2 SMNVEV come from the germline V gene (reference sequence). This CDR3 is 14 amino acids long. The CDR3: CASSLNRGEGGYTF. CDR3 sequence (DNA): TGTGCCAGCTCACTGAACAGGGGAGAAGGTGGCTACACCTTC.

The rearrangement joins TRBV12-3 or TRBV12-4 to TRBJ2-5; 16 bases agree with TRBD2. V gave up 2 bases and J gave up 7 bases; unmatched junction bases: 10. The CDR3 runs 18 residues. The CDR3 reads CASSLLGLAGGPDLTQYF. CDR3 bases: TGTGCCAGCAGTTTATTGGGACTAGCGGGGGGGCCGGACTTGACCCAGTACTTC.

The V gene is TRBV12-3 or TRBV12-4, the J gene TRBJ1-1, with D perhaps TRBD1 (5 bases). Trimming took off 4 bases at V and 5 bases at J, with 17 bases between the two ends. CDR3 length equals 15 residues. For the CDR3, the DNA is TGTGCCAGCAGTTATGGGGGGGGAGGCCGGACTGAAGCTTTCTTT. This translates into CASSYGGGGRTEAFF.

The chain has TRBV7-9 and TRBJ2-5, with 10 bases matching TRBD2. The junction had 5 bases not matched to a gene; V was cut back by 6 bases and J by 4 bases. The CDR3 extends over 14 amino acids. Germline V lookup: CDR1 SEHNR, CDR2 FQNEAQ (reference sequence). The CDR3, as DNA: TGTGCCAGCAGTAAGGCTAGCGGGAGAGAGACCCAGTACTTC. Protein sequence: CASSKASGRETQYF.

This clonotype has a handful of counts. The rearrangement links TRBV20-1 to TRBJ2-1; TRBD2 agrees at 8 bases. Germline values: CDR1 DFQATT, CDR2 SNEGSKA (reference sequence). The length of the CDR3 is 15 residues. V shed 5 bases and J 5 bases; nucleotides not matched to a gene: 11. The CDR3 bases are TGCAGTGCTCAAAGAAGCGGGGGTCAGAACAATGAGCAGTTCTTC. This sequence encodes CSAQRSGGQNNEQFF.

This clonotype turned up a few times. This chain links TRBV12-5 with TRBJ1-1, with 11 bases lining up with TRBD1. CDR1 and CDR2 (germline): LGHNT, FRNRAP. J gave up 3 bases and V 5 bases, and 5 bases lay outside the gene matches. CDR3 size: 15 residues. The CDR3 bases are TGTGCTAGTGGTCTCGGACAGGGGGCCGACACTGAAGCTTTCTTT. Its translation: CASGLGQGADTEAFF.

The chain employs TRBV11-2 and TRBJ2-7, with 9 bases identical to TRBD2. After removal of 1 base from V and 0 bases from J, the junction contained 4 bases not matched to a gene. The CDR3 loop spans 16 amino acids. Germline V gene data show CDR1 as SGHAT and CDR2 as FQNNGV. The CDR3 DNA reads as TGTGCCAGCAGCTTAGTTGTAGCGGGGGCCTCCTACGAGCAGTACTTC. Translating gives CASSLVVAGASYEQYF.

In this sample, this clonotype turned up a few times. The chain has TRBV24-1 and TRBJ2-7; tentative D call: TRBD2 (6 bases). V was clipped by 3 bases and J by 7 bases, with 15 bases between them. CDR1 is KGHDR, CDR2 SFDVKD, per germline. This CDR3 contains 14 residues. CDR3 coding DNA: TGTGCCACCAGTGATGAAGTCGGCGCGGGGGAGCAGTACTTC. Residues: CATSDEVGAGEQYF.

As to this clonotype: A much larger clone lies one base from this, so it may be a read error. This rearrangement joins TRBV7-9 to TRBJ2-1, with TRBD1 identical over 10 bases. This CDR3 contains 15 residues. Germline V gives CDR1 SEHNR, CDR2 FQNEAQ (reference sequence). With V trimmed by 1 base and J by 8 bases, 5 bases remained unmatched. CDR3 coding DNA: TGTGCCAGCAGCTTAGGGGACAGGGGAAGGGATGAGCAGTTCTTC. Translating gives CASSLGDRGRDEQFF.

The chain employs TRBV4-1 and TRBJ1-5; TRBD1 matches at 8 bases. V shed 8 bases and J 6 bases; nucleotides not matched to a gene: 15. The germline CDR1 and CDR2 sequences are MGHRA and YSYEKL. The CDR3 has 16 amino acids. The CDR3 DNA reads TGCGCCAGCGCAAGAGGGGGGACAGGCCCGGGTCAGCCCCAGCATTTT. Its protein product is CASARGGTGPGQPQHF.